These T cell receptor beta chains were read from a single sample in a study of shared clonotypes between healthy human individuals. The data were produced by immunoSEQ multiplex PCR, yet TCRdb's version contains in-frame clones alone and is incomplete. Among approximately 1,000,000 clones listed, around three quarters were seen once. Sequenced: memory CD4+ T cells from PBMCs. All receptors derive from a man between 18 and 29 years old in good health. Some clones in this sample may be carry-over from other donors' samples. CDR3s include the opening cysteine and the closing phenylalanine or tryptophan. A D gene is named only where the DNA matches it firmly. Clone size is given for some rows only: seen once, a few or many times, or a class if the clone is expanded.

j_call clone_size v_call d_call cdr3_length cdr3_nt cdr3_aa
TRBJ2-2 - TRBV7-3 - 18 TGTGCCAGCAGCTCAACACCACTTTTCCGGACGAACACCGGGGAGCTGTTTTTT CASSSTPLFRTNTGELFF
TRBJ2-7 - TRBV7-3 - 14 TGTGCCAGCAGCTTCCACAGGGCCTCCTACGAGCAGTACTTC CASSFHRASYEQYF
TRBJ2-3 - TRBV6-5 - 14 TGTGCCAGCATCGCGAAGAGCCGGGCAGATACGCAGTATTTT CASIAKSRADTQYF
TRBJ2-1 - TRBV10-3 TRBD2 18 TGTGCCATCAGTGAGTCGTTGGGACTACCTGGGGCATACAATGAGCAGTTCTTC CAISESLGLPGAYNEQFF
TRBJ2-6 - TRBV30 - 24 TGTGCCTGGAGTGTACGTTTCAGGTTGCGGACAGCCATTTTAAACCAGACCGGGGCCAACGTCCTGACTTTC CAWSVRFRLRTAILNQTGANVLTF
TRBJ2-1 - TRBV9 TRBD1 12 TGTGCCAGCAGCGGGGGACAGCGCCAGCAGTTCTTC CASSGGQRQQFF
TRBJ1-4 - TRBV28 TRBD1 15 TGTGCCAGCACCCGGGGACAGGGCGTAAGGATAAAACTGTTTTTT CASTRGQGVRIKLFF
TRBJ2-2 - TRBV7-2 TRBD2 15 TGTGCCAGCAGCCGCCGACTAGCGGGAGCCGGGGAGCTGTTTTTT CASSRRLAGAGELFF
TRBJ1-4 - TRBV20-1 - 11 TGCAGTGCTAATTTTGGTGAAAAACTGTTTTTT CSANFGEKLFF
TRBJ2-3 - TRBV28 - 11 TGTGCCAGCAGTCGCACAGATACGCAGTATTTT CASSRTDTQYF
TRBJ2-5 once TRBV7-9 TRBD1 17 TGTGCCAGCAGCCCCGCACTTCTGGGGTCAGGGGGAGAGACCCAGTACTTC CASSPALLGSGGETQYF
TRBJ2-2 - TRBV28 TRBD2 16 TGTGCCAGCAGTCTCCCGGGACTAGCGGACACCGGGGAGCTGTTTTTT CASSLPGLADTGELFF
TRBJ2-3 - TRBV27 - 16 TGTGCCAGCAGTAAAAATCAGGGGCCCGGCACAGATACGCAGTATTTT CASSKNQGPGTDTQYF
TRBJ1-5 - TRBV6-1 - 14 TGTGCCAGCAGCCCGCGCGGGGGCGGGCAGCCCCAGCATTTT CASSPRGGGQPQHF
TRBJ2-2 - TRBV9 - 17 TGTGCCAGCAGCGTTCTCAGCGGGTCGACGAACACCGGGGAGCTGTTTTTT CASSVLSGSTNTGELFF
TRBJ2-7 - TRBV5-1 TRBD1 15 TGCGCCAGCAGCACAAACAGGGGGCAAGGAGTCGAGCAGTACTTC CASSTNRGQGVEQYF
TRBJ2-7 once TRBV7-7 TRBD2 16 TGTGCCAGCAGCCGGGTTGGGGGACTAGTAATCTACGAGCAGTACTTC CASSRVGGLVIYEQYF
TRBJ2-1 - TRBV6-4 - 12 TGTGCCAGCAGTGACTCTATGGGAGAACAGTTCTTC CASSDSMGEQFF
TRBJ2-3 - TRBV7-9 TRBD1 17 TGTGCCAGCAGCTTTTGGGGACAGGTTCGAATCACAGATACGCAGTATTTT CASSFWGQVRITDTQYF
TRBJ2-5 many TRBV5-6 - 13 TGTGCCAGCAGCTGGGACAACCAAGAGACCCAGTACTTC CASSWDNQETQYF
TRBJ1-2 - TRBV6-1 - 12 TGTGCCAGCAGTGAGTCAGGCTATGGCTACACCTTC CASSESGYGYTF
TRBJ2-1 - TRBV28 TRBD1 15 TGTGCCAGCAGTTCGGACAGGAGCTCCTACAATGAGCAGTTCTTC CASSSDRSSYNEQFF
TRBJ2-5 few TRBV2 - 13 TGTGCCAGCAGTGGGTCCGGTCAAGAGACCCAGTACTTC CASSGSGQETQYF
TRBJ2-7 once TRBV27 TRBD1 16 TGTGCCAGCAGTAGACAGGGACAGTTTGGCGCCTACGAGCAGTACTTC CASSRQGQFGAYEQYF
TRBJ2-7 - TRBV2 TRBD2 13 TGTGCCAGTGGGACTAGCGGGAGGTACGAGCAGTACTTC CASGTSGRYEQYF
TRBJ2-7 once TRBV19 - 15 TGTGCCAGTAGTCCCCGTGGTAGCGTCTCCTACGAGCAGTACTTC CASSPRGSVSYEQYF
TRBJ2-3 few TRBV27 - 15 TGTGCCAGCAGTTTCTGGCGGACAAGCACAGATACGCAGTATTTT CASSFWRTSTDTQYF
TRBJ1-3 few TRBV5-1 - 16 TGCGCCAGCAGCCGCCGTCTGGGAGATGCCGGAAACACCATATATTTT CASSRRLGDAGNTIYF
TRBJ1-3 - TRBV2 TRBD1 15 TGTGCCAGCAGTGTAAGCAGGGGGTCTGGAAACACCATATATTTT CASSVSRGSGNTIYF
TRBJ2-5 - TRBV27 - 14 TGTGCCAGCAGTTTCGGGCAGACCTCGAGGACCCAGTACTTC CASSFGQTSRTQYF
TRBJ2-3 - TRBV4-2 TRBD1 14 TGTGCCAGCAGCGGACGACAGGGGGCAGATACGCAGTATTTT CASSGRQGADTQYF
TRBJ2-3 - TRBV27 - 14 TGTGCCAGCGGGGGGAGTTCTAGCACAGATACGCAGTATTTT CASGGSSSTDTQYF
TRBJ2-3 few TRBV7-2 - 14 TGTGCCAGCAGCTTAACCCGGGACACAGATACGCAGTATTTT CASSLTRDTDTQYF
TRBJ2-5 - TRBV15 TRBD2 17 TGTGCCACCAGCAGAGATCTTCAGGCGGGAGGGGGAGAGACCCAGTACTTC CATSRDLQAGGGETQYF
TRBJ2-2 - TRBV4-2 - 14 TGTGCCAGCAGCCATGGTTTTGGGGCCGGGGAGCTGTTTTTT CASSHGFGAGELFF
TRBJ2-1 - TRBV7-9 - 16 TGTGCCAGCAGCTTTTTTGGCTTAGAAAGGGGCAATGAGCAGTTCTTC CASSFFGLERGNEQFF
TRBJ1-2 once TRBV7-8 TRBD1 15 TGTGCCAGCAGATCTGGGACAGGATCTAACTATGGCTACACCTTC CASRSGTGSNYGYTF
TRBJ2-1 - TRBV5-4 - 10 TGTGCCAGCACCGAGTTGGAGCAGTTCTTC CASTELEQFF
TRBJ1-1 - TRBV5-1 - 15 TGCGCCAGCAGCTTGGAATGGGGCGGGTACACTGAAGCTTTCTTT CASSLEWGGYTEAFF
TRBJ1-3 - TRBV25-1 TRBD1 16 TGTGCCAGCAGTGAGGGGACAGGGAATCGTGGAAACACCATATATTTT CASSEGTGNRGNTIYF
TRBJ2-2 - TRBV6-5 - 12 TGTGCCAGCAGTTTGTCAGTCGGGGAGCTGTTTTTT CASSLSVGELFF
TRBJ2-5 - TRBV7-3 TRBD1 14 TGTGCCAGCAGTTTACGACAGGGGACGGGGACCCAGTACTTC CASSLRQGTGTQYF
TRBJ2-5 few TRBV7-3 - 13 TGTGCCAGCAGCCCAAATAGGGAAGAGACCCAGTACTTC CASSPNREETQYF
TRBJ2-1 few TRBV12-5 - 14 TGTGCTAGTGGTTTCGGACAGCCCCTGTATGAGCAGTTCTTC CASGFGQPLYEQFF
TRBJ2-1 - TRBV5-4 TRBD2 17 TGTGCCAGCAGCCAGGGAACCGGGACTATCAGTTACAATGAGCAGTTCTTC CASSQGTGTISYNEQFF
TRBJ2-1 few TRBV20-1 - 10 TGCAGTGCTCCGGGAAATGAGCAGTTCTTC CSAPGNEQFF